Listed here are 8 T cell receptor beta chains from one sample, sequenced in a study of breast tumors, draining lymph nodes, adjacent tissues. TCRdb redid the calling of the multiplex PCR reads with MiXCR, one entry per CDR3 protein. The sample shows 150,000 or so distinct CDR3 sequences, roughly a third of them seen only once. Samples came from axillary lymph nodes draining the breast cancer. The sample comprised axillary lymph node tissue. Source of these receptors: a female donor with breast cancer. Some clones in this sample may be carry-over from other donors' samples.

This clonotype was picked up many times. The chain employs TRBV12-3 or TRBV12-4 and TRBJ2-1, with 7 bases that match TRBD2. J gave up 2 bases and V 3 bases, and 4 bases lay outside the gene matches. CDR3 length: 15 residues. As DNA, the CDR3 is TGTGCCAGCAGTTTCCGGCGGGAGACCTACAATGAGCAGTTCTTC. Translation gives CASSFRRETYNEQFF.

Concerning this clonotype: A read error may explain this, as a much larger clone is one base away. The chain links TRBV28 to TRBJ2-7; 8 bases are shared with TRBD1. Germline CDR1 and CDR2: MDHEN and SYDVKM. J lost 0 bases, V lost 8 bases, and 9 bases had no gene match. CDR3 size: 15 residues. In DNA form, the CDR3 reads TGTGCCAGCGGTTCGGGACAGGTAATCTCCTACGAGCAGTACTTC. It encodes CASGSGQVISYEQYF.

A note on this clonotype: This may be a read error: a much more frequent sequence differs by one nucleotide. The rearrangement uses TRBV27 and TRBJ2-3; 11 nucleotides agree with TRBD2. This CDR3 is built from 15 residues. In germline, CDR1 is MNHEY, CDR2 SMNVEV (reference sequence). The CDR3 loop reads CASSIAGGNTGTQYF. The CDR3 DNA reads TGTGCCAGCAGTATAGCGGGGGGGAACACAGGTACGCAGTATTTT.

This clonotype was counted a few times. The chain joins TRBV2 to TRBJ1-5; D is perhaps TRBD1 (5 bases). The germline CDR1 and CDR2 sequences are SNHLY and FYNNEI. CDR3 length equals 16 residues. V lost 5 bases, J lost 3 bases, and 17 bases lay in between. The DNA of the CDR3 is TGTGCCAGCAGTTACTCGGGGGGGGTTTCCAATCAGCCCCAGCATTTT. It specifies CASSYSGGVSNQPQHF. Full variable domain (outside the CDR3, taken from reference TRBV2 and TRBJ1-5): EPEVTQTPSHQVTQMGQEVILRCVPISNHLYFYWYRQILGQKVEFLVSFYNNEISEKSEIFDDQFSVERPDGSNFTLKIRSTKLEDSAMYFCASSYSGGVSNQPQHFGDGTRLSIL.

The CDR3 sequence is CASSTRGGVDAQYF. Here the CDR3 DNA reads TGTGCCAGCAGCACACGAGGGGGGGTAGATGCACAGTATTTT. The J gene is TRBJ2-3, the V gene TRBV12-3 or TRBV12-4, with D maybe TRBD2 (7 bases). This CDR3 has 14 residues. Deletions cut 6 bases from V and 12 bases from J, with 22 bases between.

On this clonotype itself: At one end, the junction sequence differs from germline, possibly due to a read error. CDR3 amino acids: CAGSRSQGAETQYF. The CDR3 coding sequence is TGCGCCGGCAGCCGGTCGCAGGGGGCGGAGACCCAGTACTTC. V gene TRBV4-1 combines with J gene TRBJ2-5, with 8 bases identical to TRBD1. This CDR3 spans 14 amino acids. Germline-derived CDR1 and CDR2 are MGHRA and YSYEKL.

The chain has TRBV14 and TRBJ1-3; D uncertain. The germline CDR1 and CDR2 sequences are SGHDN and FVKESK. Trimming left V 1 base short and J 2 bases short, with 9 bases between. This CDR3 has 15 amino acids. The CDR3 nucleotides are TGTGCCAGCAGCCAAGGGGTCCTCCCTGGAAACACCATATATTTT. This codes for CASSQGVLPGNTIYF.

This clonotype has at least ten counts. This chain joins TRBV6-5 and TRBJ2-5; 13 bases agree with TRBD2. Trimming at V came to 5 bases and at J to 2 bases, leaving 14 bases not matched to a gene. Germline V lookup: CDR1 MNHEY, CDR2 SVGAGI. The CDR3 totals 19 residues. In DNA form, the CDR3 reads TGTGCCAGCAGTACCTGGACTAGCGGGAGAAGGAAGTGGCAAGAGACCCAGTACTTC. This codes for CASSTWTSGRRKWQETQYF.